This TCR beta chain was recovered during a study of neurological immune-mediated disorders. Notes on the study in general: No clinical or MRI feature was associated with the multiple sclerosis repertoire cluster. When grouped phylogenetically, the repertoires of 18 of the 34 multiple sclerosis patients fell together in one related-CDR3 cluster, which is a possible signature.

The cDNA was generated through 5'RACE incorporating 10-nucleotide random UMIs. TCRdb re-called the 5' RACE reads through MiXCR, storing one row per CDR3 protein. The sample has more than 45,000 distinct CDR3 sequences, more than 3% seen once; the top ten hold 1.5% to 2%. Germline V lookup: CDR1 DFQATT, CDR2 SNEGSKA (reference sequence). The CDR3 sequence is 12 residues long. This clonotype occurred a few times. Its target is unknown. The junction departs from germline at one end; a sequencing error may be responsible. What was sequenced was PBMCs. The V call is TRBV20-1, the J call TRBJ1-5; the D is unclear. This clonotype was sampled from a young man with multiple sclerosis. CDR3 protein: CSAGYPGQPQNF. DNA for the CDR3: TGCAGTGCTGGCTACCCGGGTCAGCCCCAGAATTTT.